Below, one TCR beta chain is given with its context. What it recognizes is unknown. This sample is part of a study of T cell repertoires in cytomegalovirus infection. Germline CDR1 and CDR2: MNHEY and SMNVEV (reference sequence). The germline V and J ends were trimmed by 3 bases and 0 bases, with 9 bases remaining between them. The CDR3 spans 14 residues. TCRdb called the reads again in MiXCR, with one record for every CDR3 protein. The table has about 770,000 distinct CDR3 sequences, almost 30% seen once. The sequencing used cultured CD8+ T cells from PBMCs, collected from culture after CMV antigen stimulation. This TCR was sampled from a human donor in good health (CMV status not recorded). Some clones in this sample may be carry-over from other donors' samples. The chain recombines TRBV27 with TRBJ2-7, with a tentative D call TRBD1 (5 bases). CDR3 region: CASSLRQPSYEQYF. The DNA for the CDR3 is TGTGCCAGCAGTTTGAGACAGCCCTCCTACGAGCAGTACTTC.